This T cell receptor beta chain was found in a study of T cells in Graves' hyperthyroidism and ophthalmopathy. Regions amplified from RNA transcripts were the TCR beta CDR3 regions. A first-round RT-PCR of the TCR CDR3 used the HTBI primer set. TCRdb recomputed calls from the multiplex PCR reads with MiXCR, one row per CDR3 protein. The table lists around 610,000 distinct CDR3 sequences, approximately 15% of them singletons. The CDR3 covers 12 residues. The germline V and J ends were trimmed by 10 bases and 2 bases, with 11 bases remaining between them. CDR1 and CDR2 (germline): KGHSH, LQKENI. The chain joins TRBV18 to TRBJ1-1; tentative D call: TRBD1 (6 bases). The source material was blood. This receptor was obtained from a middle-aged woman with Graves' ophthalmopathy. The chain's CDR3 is CATGGANTEAFF. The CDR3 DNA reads TGTGCCACCGGGGGCGCAAACACTGAAGCTTTCTTT.